The 10 T cell receptor beta chains reported below all come from one sample, sequenced in a study of T cells in Graves' hyperthyroidism and ophthalmopathy. Amplified TCR beta CDR3 regions derived from RNA transcripts. The HTBI primer set drove a first-round RT-PCR of the TCR CDR3. MiXCR, run by TCRdb on the multiplex PCR reads, gives a single entry per CDR3 protein. The sample has more than 350,000 distinct CDR3 sequences, around 15% seen once. Specimen: blood. The receptors shown here come from a woman aged 55-75 years with Graves' ophthalmopathy.

This clonotype was recorded at least ten times. The J gene is TRBJ1-3, the V gene TRBV7-2; TRBD1 matches at 8 bases. The V gene's germline CDR1 is SGHTA and CDR2 FQGNSA. Trimming cost V 1 base and J 2 bases; bases outside gene matches: 4. The CDR3 has 16 residues. CDR3 loop: CASSLGGTGTGNTIYF. CDR3 coding DNA: TGTGCCAGCAGCTTAGGAGGGACAGGAACTGGAAACACCATATATTTT.

This clonotype was counted a few times. This chain joins TRBV4-1 and TRBJ2-6, with D hard to call. V lost 0 bases to trimming and J lost 4 bases, with 10 bases between them. The CDR3 sequence is 16 residues long. The germline CDR1 and CDR2 sequences are MGHRA and YSYEKL. This chain's CDR3 is CASSQDERSGANVLTF. For the CDR3, the DNA is TGCGCCAGCAGCCAAGATGAGAGATCGGGGGCCAACGTCCTGACTTTC.

This clonotype was counted at least ten times. The DNA for the CDR3 is TGTGCCAGCAGCCCCACGACAGGGGTGGGAGAGCAGTACTTC. It is translated as CASSPTTGVGEQYF. The chain recombines TRBV5-6 with TRBJ2-7; 8 bases are shared with TRBD1. This CDR3 is built from 14 residues. Germline CDR1 is SGHDT and CDR2 is YYEEEE. After removal of 4 bases from V and 7 bases from J, the junction contained 10 bases not matched to a gene.

This clonotype has just a few counts. The V and J genes are TRBV6-1 and TRBJ2-7; the D is unclear. The CDR3 runs to 11 residues. V was pared by 6 bases and J by 3 bases, with 6 bases between. Germline V lookup: CDR1 MNHNS, CDR2 SASEGT. The CDR3, as DNA: TGTGCCAGCAGAAAAATCTACGAGCAGTACTTC. Residues: CASRKIYEQYF.

In its sample, this clonotype was seen a few times. The gene calls are TRBV10-2 and TRBJ1-1; D gene unclear. This CDR3 region has 13 residues. The ends were cut back, 4 bases at V and 0 bases at J, with 6 bases in the middle. The V gene's germline CDR1 is WSHSY and CDR2 SAAADI. This CDR3 reads CASSGFMNTEAFF. The CDR3 coding sequence is TGCGCCAGCAGTGGATTTATGAACACTGAAGCTTTCTTT.

This clonotype was picked up many times. CDR3 coding DNA: TGTGCCAGCGGGAAACTCACAGATACGCAGTATTTT. It yields the protein CASGKLTDTQYF. The genes are TRBV25-1 and TRBJ2-3; D gene unclear. Between the trimmed V and J ends, which lost 8 bases and 2 bases, there was a span of 8 bases. There are 12 residues in the CDR3. Per the germline V gene, CDR1 is MGHDK and CDR2 is SYGVNS.

In its sample, this clonotype was seen many times. This rearrangement joins TRBV5-1 to TRBJ2-5; 14 bases line up with TRBD2. This CDR3 is built from 16 residues. Germline CDR1 is SGHRS and CDR2 is YFSETQ. Losses at the gene ends were 5 bases for V and 5 bases for J; bases not matched to a gene: 8. CDR3 amino acids: CASRRRLAGGPETQYF. Written as DNA, the CDR3 is TGCGCCAGCAGGCGAAGACTAGCGGGAGGGCCGGAGACCCAGTACTTC.

V is TRBV6-1 and J is TRBJ2-4, with 10 bases identical to TRBD1. The germline V gene encodes CDR1 MNHNS and CDR2 SASEGT. V lost 5 bases to trimming and J lost 6 bases; unmatched junction nucleotides: 4. This CDR3 is 14 amino acids long. CDR3 in amino acids: CASSRTGGLNIQYF. The CDR3 DNA reads TGTGCCAGCAGTAGGACAGGGGGATTAAACATTCAGTACTTC.

This clonotype was counted ten times or more. This chain uses TRBV5-1 with TRBJ2-7; 7 positions match TRBD2. The CDR3 covers 14 residues. The V gene end was trimmed by 4 bases and the J gene end by 6 bases; junction bases not matched to a gene: 10. CDR1 is SGHRS, CDR2 YFSETQ, per germline. The CDR3 loop reads CASSLTAGAGEQYF. The CDR3 nucleotides read TGCGCCAGCAGCCTGACGGCGGGAGCGGGCGAGCAGTACTTC.

This clonotype has only a few counts. V usage is TRBV5-1 and J usage is TRBJ1-3; D call uncertain. Germline V gene data show CDR1 as SGHRS and CDR2 as YFSETQ. This CDR3 has 13 residues. V was clipped by 4 bases and J by 6 bases, with 11 bases between them. The CDR3 nucleotides read TGCGCCAGCAGCCCCGGGGAGGCAAACACCATATATTTT. It codes for CASSPGEANTIYF.